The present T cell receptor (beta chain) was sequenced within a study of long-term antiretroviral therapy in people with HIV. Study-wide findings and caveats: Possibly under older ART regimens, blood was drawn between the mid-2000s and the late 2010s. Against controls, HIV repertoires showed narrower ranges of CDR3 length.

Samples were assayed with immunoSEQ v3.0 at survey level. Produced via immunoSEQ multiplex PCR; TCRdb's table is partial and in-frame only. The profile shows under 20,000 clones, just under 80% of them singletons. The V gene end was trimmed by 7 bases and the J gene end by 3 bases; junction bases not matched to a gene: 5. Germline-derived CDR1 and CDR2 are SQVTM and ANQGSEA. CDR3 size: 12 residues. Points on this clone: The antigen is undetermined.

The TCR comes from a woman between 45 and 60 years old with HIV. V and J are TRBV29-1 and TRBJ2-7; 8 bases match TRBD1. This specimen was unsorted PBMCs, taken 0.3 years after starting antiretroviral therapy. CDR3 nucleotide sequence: TGCAGCGCCGAGGGACAGGACTACGAGCAGTACTTC. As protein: CSAEGQDYEQYF.